Below are 16 T cell receptor beta chains sequenced from a single sample in a study of somatic mutations in cytotoxic T cells in rheumatoid arthritis (TCRdb year 2017). The library was made by the immunoSEQ multiplex PCR assay. This immuneACCESS table, as held by TCRdb, lists in-frame sequences with V and J called but not all clones. Of the missing ones, under half trace to an unresolved V gene in checked studies; the others have no known cause. For this sample there are 35,000 to 45,000 clones; about four fifths appear just once. Jointly, the top ten make up roughly 3.2% of the sample. The source material was CD8+ T cells sorted from blood. The receptors derive from a middle-aged man in good health.

The rearrangement uses TRBV29-1 and TRBJ2-7; TRBD1 or TRBD2 may be the D gene (5 bases each). The CDR3 length is 13 residues. Germline V gene data show CDR1 as SQVTM and CDR2 as ANQGSEA. Trimming cost V 4 bases and J 0 bases, with 10 bases left between them. The CDR3 bases are TGCAGCGTTGTTGGGGGAAGCTCCTACGAGCAGTACTTC. Its protein product is CSVVGGSSYEQYF.

The chain combines TRBV19 with TRBJ2-1; D might be TRBD1 (7 bases). CDR1 and CDR2 from the germline V gene are LNHDA and SQIVND (reference sequence). The CDR3 spans 12 residues. V lost 7 bases, J lost 9 bases, and 13 bases lay in between. The CDR3 DNA follows: TGTGCCAGTACCCAGGGGGGCGGTGAGCAGTTCTTC. This codes for CASTQGGGEQFF.

The chain recombines TRBV28 with TRBJ2-1; the D gene is possibly TRBD1 (6 bases). Germline-derived CDR1 and CDR2 are MDHEN and SYDVKM. V lost 5 bases, J lost 6 bases, and 14 bases lay in between. The CDR3 spans 14 residues. The CDR3 DNA sequence: TGTGCCAGCAGTCCCAGGATCAGGGGCAATGAGCAGTTCTTC. It codes for CASSPRIRGNEQFF.

The chain employs TRBV6-5 and TRBJ2-3, with 8 bases lining up with TRBD1. This CDR3 comprises 12 residues. CDR1 is MNHEY and CDR2 is SVGAGI in the germline V gene. The trim removed 8 bases at V and 6 bases at J, leaving 4 bases unmatched. In nucleotides, the CDR3 is TGTGCCAGCCGGACAGGGAAGGATACGCAGTATTTT. Translation gives CASRTGKDTQYF.

The chain combines TRBV7-6 with TRBJ2-7, with unresolved D. V was cut by 1 base and J by 5 bases, with 12 bases left in between. The CDR3 has 14 residues. The V gene's germline CDR1 is SGHVS and CDR2 FNYEAQ. CDR3 protein: CASSLGSAFNEQYF. CDR3 nucleotides: TGTGCCAGCAGCTTAGGGTCGGCCTTTAACGAGCAGTACTTC.

The genes are TRBV18 and TRBJ1-4; 7 bases align to TRBD1. Trimming at V came to 4 bases and at J to 6 bases, leaving 11 bases not matched to a gene. Germline assignment: CDR1 KGHSH and CDR2 LQKENI. The CDR3 runs to 16 residues. The CDR3, as DNA: TGTGCCAGCTCACTACCCGGACAGGATGTGGATGAAAAACTGTTTTTT. Its translation is CASSLPGQDVDEKLFF.

The chain couples TRBV4-1 to TRBJ2-2; D might be TRBD2 (6 bases). The CDR3 runs 15 residues. V lost 2 bases and J lost 4, with 11 bases in between. CDR1 is MGHRA and CDR2 is YSYEKL in the germline V gene. For the CDR3, the DNA is TGCGCCAGCAGCCAACCCCTTAGCGGCACCGGGGAGCTGTTTTTT. Translated, it gives CASSQPLSGTGELFF.

The chain joins TRBV10-2 to TRBJ1-2; D is unresolved. Germline values: CDR1 WSHSY, CDR2 SAAADI. CDR3 size: 12 residues. The V and J ends lost 1 base and 5 bases respectively, with 5 bases between them. CDR3 residues: CASSEWGYGYTF. As DNA, the CDR3 is TGCGCCAGCAGTGAGTGGGGTTATGGCTACACCTTC.

The chain employs TRBV27 and TRBJ2-1; 12 bases fit TRBD2. Trimming cost V 5 bases and J 6 bases; bases outside gene matches: 8. CDR1 is MNHEY, CDR2 SMNVEV, per germline (reference sequence). There are 16 residues in the CDR3. CDR3 sequence reads: CASSPRLAGARNEQFF. The CDR3 coding sequence is TGTGCCAGCAGTCCCCGACTAGCGGGAGCGCGCAATGAGCAGTTCTTC.

The chain recombines TRBV28 with TRBJ1-1, with TRBD1 matching over 7 bases. CDR1 and CDR2 from the germline V gene are MDHEN and SYDVKM. The CDR3 loop spans 14 amino acids. With 5 bases clipped from V and 2 bases from J, the junction kept 5 bases outside the gene matches. The CDR3: CASSAGTDNTEAFF. CDR3 coding DNA: TGTGCCAGCAGTGCCGGGACAGATAACACTGAAGCTTTCTTT.

This clone has a handful of counts. The chain joins TRBV10-1 to TRBJ1-1, with unresolved D. V lost 4 bases, J lost 1 base, and 1 base lay in between. The germline gives CDR1 WNHNN, CDR2 SYGVQD (reference sequence). The CDR3 has 11 amino acids. CDR3 in DNA: TGCGCCAGCAGTGGGAACACTGAAGCTTTCTTT. Translated: CASSGNTEAFF.

The V and J genes are TRBV27 and TRBJ2-7, with 9 bases that match TRBD1. CDR3 size: 15 residues. CDR1 and CDR2 (germline): MNHEY, SMNVEV (reference sequence). V shed 3 bases, J shed 1 base, and the junction held 4 bases outside the gene matches. CDR3 amino acids: CASSLGTGLSYEQYF. DNA of the CDR3: TGTGCCAGCAGTTTGGGGACAGGGCTATCCTACGAGCAGTACTTC.

The V call is TRBV11-2, the J call TRBJ2-1, with D possibly TRBD1 on 6 matching bases. The CDR3 length is 14 residues. V was trimmed by 4 bases and J by 5 bases, leaving 12 bases between them. Germline CDR1 and CDR2: SGHAT and FQNNGV. This chain's CDR3 is CASSWGGGDNEQFF. DNA of the CDR3: TGTGCCAGCAGCTGGGGTGGGGGCGACAATGAGCAGTTCTTC.

This clone is a singleton in its sample. The rearrangement uses TRBV4-1 and TRBJ1-5, with D possibly being TRBD1 (5 bases). The germline CDR1 and CDR2 sequences are MGHRA and YSYEKL. The length of the CDR3 is 16 residues. Trimming pared 5 bases from V and 3 bases from J, leaving 17 bases between. In DNA form, the CDR3 reads TGCGCCAGCAGCAACCACCTCCGGGACTTCAATCAGCCCCAGCATTTT. Residues: CASSNHLRDFNQPQHF.

The CDR3 spells CASSLSRTGIGNEQFF. DNA for the CDR3: TGTGCCAGCAGTTTATCCCGGACAGGGATCGGGAATGAGCAGTTCTTC. The chain uses TRBV27 and TRBJ2-1; 8 bases fit TRBD1. Trimming at V came to 0 bases and at J to 7 bases, leaving 8 bases not matched to a gene. The CDR3 is 16 residues long. Germline V gene sequence: CDR1 MNHEY, CDR2 SMNVEV (reference sequence).

The rearrangement uses TRBV30 and TRBJ2-2; tentative D call: TRBD1 (6 bases). Trimming removed 8 bases at V and 1 base at J, with 11 bases between. The CDR3 extends over 13 amino acids. Germline-derived CDR1 and CDR2 are GTSNPN and SVGIG (reference sequence). The CDR3 DNA sequence: TGTGCCCAGAGAGGGGGGAACACCGGGGAGCTGTTTTTT. Protein sequence: CAQRGGNTGELFF. Full variable domain (outside the CDR3, taken from reference TRBV30 and TRBJ2-2): SQTIHQWPATLVQPVGSPLSLECTVEGTSNPNLYWYRQAAGRGLQLLFYSVGIGQISSEVPQNLSASRPQDRQFILSSKKLLLSDSGFYLCAQRGGNTGELFFGEGSRLTVL.